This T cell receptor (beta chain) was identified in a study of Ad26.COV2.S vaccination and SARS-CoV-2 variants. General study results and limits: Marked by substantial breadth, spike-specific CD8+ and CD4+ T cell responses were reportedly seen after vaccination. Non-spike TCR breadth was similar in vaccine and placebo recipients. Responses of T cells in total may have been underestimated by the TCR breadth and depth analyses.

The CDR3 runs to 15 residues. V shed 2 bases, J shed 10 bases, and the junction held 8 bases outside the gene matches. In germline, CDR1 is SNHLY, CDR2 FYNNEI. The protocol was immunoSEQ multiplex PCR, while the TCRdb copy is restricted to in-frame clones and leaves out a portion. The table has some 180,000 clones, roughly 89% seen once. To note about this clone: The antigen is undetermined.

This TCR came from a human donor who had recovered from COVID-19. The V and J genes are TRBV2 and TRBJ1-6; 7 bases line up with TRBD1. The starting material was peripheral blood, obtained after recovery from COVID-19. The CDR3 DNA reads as TGTGCCAGCAGTGAAATCAGGGGGGTCCACTCACCCCTCCACTTT. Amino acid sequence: CASSEIRGVHSPLHF.